This TCR beta chain was identified in a study of metastatic and nonmetastatic thyroid tumors. Study-wide context: It was across blood and tumor or nodule tissue from malignant and benign thyroid patients that repertoires were compared. Study conclusions and caveats: Within blood and tumor, benign nodules reportedly had significantly lower TCR beta diversity than malignant thyroid tumors did.

TCRdb called clones again from the PCR reads with MiXCR. The sample includes approximately 30,000 clones, 7% to 9% of them seen just once. CDR3 length equals 11 residues. V shed 0 bases and J shed 8 bases, with 4 bases lying between them. Germline assignment: CDR1 SQVTM and CDR2 ANQGSEA. No patient had received any treatment before thyroid surgery. This clone was seen at least ten times. No antigen is known for it. The chain joins TRBV29-1 to TRBJ1-4; D not resolved. The sample taken for sequencing was blood. The receptor's source is a female donor with papillary thyroid cancer or a benign thyroid nodule (not recorded which). Some clones in this sample may be carry-over from other donors' samples. In DNA form, the CDR3 reads TGCAGCGTTGAAGAAAGAGAAAAACTGTTTTTT. It yields the protein CSVEEREKLFF.